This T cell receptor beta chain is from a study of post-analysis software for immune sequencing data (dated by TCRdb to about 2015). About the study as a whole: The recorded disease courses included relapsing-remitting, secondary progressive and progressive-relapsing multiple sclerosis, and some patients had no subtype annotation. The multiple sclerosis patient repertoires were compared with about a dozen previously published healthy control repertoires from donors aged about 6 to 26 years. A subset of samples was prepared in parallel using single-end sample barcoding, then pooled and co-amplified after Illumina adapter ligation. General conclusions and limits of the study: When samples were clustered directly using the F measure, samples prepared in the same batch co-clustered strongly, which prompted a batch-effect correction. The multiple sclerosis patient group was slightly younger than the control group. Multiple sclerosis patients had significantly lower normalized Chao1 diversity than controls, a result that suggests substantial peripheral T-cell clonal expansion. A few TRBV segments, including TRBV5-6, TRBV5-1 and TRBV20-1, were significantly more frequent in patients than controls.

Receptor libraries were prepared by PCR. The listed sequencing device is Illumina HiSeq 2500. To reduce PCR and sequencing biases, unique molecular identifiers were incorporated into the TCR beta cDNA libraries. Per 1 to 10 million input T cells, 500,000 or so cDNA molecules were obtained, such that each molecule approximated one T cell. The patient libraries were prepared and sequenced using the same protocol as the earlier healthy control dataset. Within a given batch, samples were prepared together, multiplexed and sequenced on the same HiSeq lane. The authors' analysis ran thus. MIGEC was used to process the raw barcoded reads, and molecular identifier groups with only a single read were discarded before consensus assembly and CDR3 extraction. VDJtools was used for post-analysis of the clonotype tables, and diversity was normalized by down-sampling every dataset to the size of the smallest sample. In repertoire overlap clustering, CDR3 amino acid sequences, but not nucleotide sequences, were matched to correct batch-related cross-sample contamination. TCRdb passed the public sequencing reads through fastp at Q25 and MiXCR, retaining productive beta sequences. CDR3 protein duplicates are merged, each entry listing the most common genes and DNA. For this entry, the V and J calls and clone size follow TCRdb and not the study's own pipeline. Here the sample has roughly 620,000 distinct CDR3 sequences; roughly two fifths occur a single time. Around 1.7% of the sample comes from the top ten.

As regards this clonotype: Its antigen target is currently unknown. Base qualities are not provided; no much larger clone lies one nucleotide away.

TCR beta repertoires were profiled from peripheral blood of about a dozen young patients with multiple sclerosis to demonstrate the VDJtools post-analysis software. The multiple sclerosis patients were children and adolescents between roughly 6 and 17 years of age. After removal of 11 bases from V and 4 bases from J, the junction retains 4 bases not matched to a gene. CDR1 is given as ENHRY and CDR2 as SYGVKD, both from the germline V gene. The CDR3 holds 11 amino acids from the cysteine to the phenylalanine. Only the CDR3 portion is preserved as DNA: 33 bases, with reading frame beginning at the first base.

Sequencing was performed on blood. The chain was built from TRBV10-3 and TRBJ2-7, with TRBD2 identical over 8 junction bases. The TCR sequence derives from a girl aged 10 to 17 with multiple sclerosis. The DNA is TGTGCCGCCGGGGGGGGATACGAGCAGTACTTC. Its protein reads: CAAGGGYEQYF.